This TCR beta chain derives from a study of Graves' ophthalmopathy and Graves' hyperthyroidism. Comment on this clonotype: Its specificity is not known.

Study-wide findings and caveats: With over 85% sensitivity and 75% to 84% specificity, a 13-signature model separated ophthalmopathy from stable hyperthyroidism.

V lost 5 bases, J lost 2 bases, and 10 bases lay in between. Germline V gene sequence: CDR1 SGHRS, CDR2 YFSETQ. The CDR3 spans 14 residues. The TCR beta CDR3 regions underwent amplification from RNA transcripts. Investigators did first-round RT-PCR with HTBI primers, then second-round multiplex PCR. MiXCR, run by TCRdb on the multiplex PCR reads, gives a single entry per CDR3 protein. The sample carries approximately 160,000 distinct CDR3 sequences, approximately 40% recorded once. Physicians reached a diagnosis by relying on clinical symptoms, serum thyroxine, TRAb, thyroid ultrasound and orbital computed tomography.

The source material was peripheral blood. The receptor was derived from a man aged 30 to 39 with Graves' ophthalmopathy. The chain carries TRBV5-1 and TRBJ2-2, with D possibly matching TRBD1 (6 bases). The CDR3 here is CASRGTTNTGELFF. The DNA of the CDR3 is TGCGCCAGCAGGGGGACAACCAACACCGGGGAGCTGTTTTTT.